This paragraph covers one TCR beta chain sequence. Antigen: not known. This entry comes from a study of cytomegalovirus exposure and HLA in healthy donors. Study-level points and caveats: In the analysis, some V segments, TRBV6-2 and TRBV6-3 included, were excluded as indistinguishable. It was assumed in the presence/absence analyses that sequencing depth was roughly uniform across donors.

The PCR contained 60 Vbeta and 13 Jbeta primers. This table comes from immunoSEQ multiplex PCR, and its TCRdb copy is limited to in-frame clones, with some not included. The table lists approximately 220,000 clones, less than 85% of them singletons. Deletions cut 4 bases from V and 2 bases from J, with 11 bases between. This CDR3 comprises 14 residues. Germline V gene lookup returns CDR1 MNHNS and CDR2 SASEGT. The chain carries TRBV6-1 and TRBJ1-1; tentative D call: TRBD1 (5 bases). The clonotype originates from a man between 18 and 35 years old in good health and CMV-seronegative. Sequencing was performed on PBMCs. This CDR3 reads CASSVDTSNTEAFF. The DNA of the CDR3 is TGTGCCAGCAGTGTGGACACTTCTAACACTGAAGCTTTCTTT.